This T cell receptor (beta chain) was sequenced in a study of blood T cells in healthy people across ages. Study-wide results and caveats: PBMCs went unsorted, and a conclusive naive versus antigen-experienced comparison was therefore prevented.

Germline CDR1 and CDR2: LGHNA and YSLEER. Trimming pared 0 bases from V and 5 bases from J, leaving 6 bases between. CDR3 length: 13 residues. Sample-barcoded 5' priming and a J-beta primer mix drove a second PCR of roughly 6 to 12 cycles. Via MiXCR, TCRdb re-called the 5' RACE reads, giving one row per CDR3 protein. The data hold about 730,000 distinct CDR3 sequences, with 40% to 45% observed a single time. This clonotype was observed a handful of times. What it binds is not known. The chain employs TRBV4-3 and TRBJ2-3; D is uncertain. The sample comprised blood. The TCR comes from a woman aged 55-69 years in good health. This chain's CDR3 is CASSQDPRDTQYF. Here the CDR3 DNA reads TGCGCCAGCAGCCAAGATCCTAGAGATACGCAGTATTTT.